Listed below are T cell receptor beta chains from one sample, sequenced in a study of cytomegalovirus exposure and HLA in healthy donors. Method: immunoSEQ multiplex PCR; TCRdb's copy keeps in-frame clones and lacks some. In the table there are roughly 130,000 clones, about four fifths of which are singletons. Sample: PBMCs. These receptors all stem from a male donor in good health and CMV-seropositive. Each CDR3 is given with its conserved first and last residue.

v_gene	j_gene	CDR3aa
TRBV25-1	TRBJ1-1	CASSEILGGNTEAFF
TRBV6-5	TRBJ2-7	CASSYGGGAYEQYF
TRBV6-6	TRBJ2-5	CASSYRVPSLETQYF
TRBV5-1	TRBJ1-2	CASADSSYGYTF
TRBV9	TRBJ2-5	CASSAPDNQETQYF
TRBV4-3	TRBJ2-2	CASSQNVKAGGTSGELFF
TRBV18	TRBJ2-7	CASSPPVGYEQYF
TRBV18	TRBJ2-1	CASSPPSGGDNEQFF
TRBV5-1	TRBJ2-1	CASSLRLAGVNEQFF
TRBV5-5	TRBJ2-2	CAGSRDRVYTGELFF
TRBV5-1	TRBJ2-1	CASTLEAGSSYNEQFF
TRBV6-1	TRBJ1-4	CASKVYRTELFF
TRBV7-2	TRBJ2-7	CASSLAGLASYEQYF
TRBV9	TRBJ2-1	CASSVRQDNEQFF
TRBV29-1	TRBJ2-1	CSVEAGLAGPHSYNEQFF
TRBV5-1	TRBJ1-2	CASSVHSLYGYTF
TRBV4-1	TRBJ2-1	CASSQDFIGTSGRIEQFF
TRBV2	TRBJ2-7	CASSERQSPPYEQYF
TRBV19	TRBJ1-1	CASSRGDTEAFF
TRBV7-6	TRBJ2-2	CASSLGTGATGELFF